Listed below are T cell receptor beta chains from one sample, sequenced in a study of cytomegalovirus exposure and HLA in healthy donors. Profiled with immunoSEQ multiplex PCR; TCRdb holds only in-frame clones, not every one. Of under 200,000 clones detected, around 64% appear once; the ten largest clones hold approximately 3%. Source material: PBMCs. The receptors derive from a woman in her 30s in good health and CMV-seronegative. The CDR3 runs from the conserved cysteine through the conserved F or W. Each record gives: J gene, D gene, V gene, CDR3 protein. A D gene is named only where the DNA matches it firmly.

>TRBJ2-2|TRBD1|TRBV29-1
CSARDRANTGELFF
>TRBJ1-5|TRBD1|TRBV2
CASSGTGGFKVNQPQHF
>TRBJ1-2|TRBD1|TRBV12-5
CASNGQGDYGYTF
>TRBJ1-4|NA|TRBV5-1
CAGLAQATNEKLFF
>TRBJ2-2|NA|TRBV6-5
CASSHRADTGELFF
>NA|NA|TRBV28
CASTSGVSYEQYF
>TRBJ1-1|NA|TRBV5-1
CASSGGTPGGAFF
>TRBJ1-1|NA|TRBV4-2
CASSQYEGSMNTEAFF
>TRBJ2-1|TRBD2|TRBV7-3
CASSLYWGGRFNEQFF
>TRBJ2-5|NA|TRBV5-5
CASSLRGGRAETQYF
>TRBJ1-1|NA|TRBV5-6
CASSQKSAHTEAFF
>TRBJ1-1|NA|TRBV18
CASSPAAVSEAFF
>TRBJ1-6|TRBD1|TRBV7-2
CASSRGQGGSPLHF
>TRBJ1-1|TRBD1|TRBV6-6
CASSYSLTGGAAFF
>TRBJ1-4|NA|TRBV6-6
CASAGGQTNEKLFF
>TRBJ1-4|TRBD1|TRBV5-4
CASSILGGPNEKLFF
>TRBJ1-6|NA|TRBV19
CASSRRQARYSPLHF
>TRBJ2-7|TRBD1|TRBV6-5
CASSYKGTASYEQYF
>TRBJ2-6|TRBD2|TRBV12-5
CASGLVGLAGVLSGANVLTF
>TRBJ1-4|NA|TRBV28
CASSSPGGGEKLFF
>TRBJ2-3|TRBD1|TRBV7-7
CASSLTGSTDTQYF
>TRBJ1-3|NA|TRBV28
CASTAGSSGNTIYF
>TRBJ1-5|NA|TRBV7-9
CASSLAEDQPQHF
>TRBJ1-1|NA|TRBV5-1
CASSLQSGTEAFF
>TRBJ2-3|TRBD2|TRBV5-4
CASSAYLSGRGGDTQYF
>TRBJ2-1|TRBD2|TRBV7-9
CASSSGTSGIWHRGVEFF
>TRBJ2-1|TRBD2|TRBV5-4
CASSLGLAGAGEQFF
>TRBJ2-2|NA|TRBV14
CASSHLAENTGELFF
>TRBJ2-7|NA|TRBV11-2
CASSYELGTYEQYF
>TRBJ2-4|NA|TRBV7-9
CSSSTTSVGVKNIQYF
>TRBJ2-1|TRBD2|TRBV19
CASSKLAESYNEQFF
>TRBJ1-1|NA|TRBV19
CASSRTVPDTEAFF
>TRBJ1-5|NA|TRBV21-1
CASSIRISYNQPQHF
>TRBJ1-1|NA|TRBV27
CASTVGGFGTEAFF
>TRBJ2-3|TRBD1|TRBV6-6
CASSLPGTGNTDTQYF
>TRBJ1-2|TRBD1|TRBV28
CASSSTGTDNYGYTF
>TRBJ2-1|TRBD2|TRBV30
CAGLAGVRLREQFF
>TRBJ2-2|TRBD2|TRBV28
CASSAGLAGGGVPGELFF
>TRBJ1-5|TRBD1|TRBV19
CASSTRQGSGNQPQHF
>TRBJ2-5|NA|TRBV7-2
CASSFWGGETQYF
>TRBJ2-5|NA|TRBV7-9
CASSLAYEGETQYF
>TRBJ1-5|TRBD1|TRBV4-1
CASSQDGDRYNQPQHF
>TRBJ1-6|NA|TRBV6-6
CASTRGAGSPLHF
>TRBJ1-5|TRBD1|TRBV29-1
CSAGQGDQPQHF
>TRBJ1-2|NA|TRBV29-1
CSVEREGRNGYTF
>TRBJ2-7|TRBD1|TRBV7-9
CASSFWGQGIEQYF
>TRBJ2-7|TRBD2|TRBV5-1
CASSLAGVAGVQSDEQYF
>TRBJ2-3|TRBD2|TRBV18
CASSATSGGTDTQYF
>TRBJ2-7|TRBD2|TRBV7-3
CASSPGASGSRGEQYF
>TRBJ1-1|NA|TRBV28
CASSMIRTEAFF
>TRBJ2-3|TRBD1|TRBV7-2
CASSFGQVGDTQYF
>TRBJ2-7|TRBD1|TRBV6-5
CASSPGQVHEQYF
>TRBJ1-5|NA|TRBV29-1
CSVVGTSPGQPQHF
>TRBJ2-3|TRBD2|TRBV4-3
CASSQRLAGAIDTQYF
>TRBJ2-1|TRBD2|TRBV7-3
CASSPGLVGDEQFF